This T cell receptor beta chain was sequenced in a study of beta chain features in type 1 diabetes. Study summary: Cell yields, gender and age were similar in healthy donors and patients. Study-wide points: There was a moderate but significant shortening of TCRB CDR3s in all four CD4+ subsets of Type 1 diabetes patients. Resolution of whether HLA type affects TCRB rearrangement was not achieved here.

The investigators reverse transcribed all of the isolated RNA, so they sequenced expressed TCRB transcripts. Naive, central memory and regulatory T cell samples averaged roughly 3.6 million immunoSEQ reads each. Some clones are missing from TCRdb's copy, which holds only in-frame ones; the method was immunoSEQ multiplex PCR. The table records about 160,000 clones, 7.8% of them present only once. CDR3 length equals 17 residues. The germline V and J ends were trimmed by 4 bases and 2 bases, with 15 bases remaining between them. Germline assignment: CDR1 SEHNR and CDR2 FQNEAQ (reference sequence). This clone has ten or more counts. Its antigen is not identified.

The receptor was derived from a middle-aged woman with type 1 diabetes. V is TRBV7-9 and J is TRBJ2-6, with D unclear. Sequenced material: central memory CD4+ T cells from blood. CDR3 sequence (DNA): TGTGCCAGCAGCTCCCGGCCTGAGGCACCTGGGGCCAACGTCCTGACTTTC. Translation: CASSSRPEAPGANVLTF.